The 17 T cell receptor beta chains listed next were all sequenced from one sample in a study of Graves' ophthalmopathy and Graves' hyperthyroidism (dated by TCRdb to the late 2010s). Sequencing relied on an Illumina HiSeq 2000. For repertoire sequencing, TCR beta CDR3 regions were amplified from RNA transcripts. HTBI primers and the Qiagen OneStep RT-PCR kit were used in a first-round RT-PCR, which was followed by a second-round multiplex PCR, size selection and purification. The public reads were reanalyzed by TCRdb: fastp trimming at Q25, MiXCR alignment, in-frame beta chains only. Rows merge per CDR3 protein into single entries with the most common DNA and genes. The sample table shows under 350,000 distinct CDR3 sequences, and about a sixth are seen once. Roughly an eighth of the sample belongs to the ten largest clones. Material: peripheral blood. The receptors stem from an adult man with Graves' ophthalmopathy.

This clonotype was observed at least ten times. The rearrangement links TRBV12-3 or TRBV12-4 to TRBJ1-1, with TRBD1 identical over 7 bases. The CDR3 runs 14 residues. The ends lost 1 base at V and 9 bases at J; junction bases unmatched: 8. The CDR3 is CASSLGPVTGKAFF. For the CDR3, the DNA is TGTGCCAGCAGTTTAGGACCGGTGACAGGGAAAGCTTTCTTT.

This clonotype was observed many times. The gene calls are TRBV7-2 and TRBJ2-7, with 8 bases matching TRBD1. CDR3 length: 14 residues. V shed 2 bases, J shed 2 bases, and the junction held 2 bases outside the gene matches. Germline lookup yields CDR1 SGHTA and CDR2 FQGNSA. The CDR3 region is CASSLSQGAYEQYF. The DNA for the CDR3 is TGTGCCAGCAGCTTATCACAGGGGGCCTACGAGCAGTACTTC. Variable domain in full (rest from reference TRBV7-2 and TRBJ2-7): GAGVSQSPSNKVTEKGKDVELRCDPISGHTALYWYRQSLGQGLEFLIYFQGNSAPDKSGLPSDRFSAERTGGSVSTLTIQRTQQEDSAVYLCASSLSQGAYEQYFGPGTRLTVT.

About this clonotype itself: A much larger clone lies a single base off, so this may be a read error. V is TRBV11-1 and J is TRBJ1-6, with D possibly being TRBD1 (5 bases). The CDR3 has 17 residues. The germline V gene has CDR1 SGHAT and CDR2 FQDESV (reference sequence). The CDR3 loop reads CASSPGHSSSYNSPFHF. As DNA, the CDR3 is TGTGCCAGCAGCCCCGGACATTCGAGCTCCTATAATTCACCCTTCCACTTT.

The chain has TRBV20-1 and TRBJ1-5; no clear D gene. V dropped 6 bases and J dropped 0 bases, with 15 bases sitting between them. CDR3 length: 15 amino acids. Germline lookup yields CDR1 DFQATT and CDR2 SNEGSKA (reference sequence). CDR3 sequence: CSALLGQNSNQPQHF. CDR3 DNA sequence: TGCAGTGCCCTATTGGGCCAGAATAGCAATCAGCCCCAGCATTTT.

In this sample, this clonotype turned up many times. CDR3 bases: TGCGCCAGCAGCTTGGAACTAGCGGGAGAGGTCCGGCTTTTTCGGCAGTACTTC. Translated: CASSLELAGEVRLFRQYF. The chain combines TRBV5-1 with TRBJ2-7; TRBD2 matches at 11 bases. The germline CDR1 and CDR2 sequences are SGHRS and YFSETQ. After removal of 0 bases from V and 9 bases from J, the junction contained 17 bases not matched to a gene. The CDR3 covers 18 residues. Full variable domain (missing parts from reference TRBV5-1 and TRBJ2-7): KAGVTQTPRYLIKTRGQQVTLSCSPISGHRSVSWYQQTPGQGLQFLFEYFSETQRNKGNFPGRFSGRQFSNSRSEMNVSTLELGDSALYLCASSLELAGEVRLFRQYFGPGTRLTVT.

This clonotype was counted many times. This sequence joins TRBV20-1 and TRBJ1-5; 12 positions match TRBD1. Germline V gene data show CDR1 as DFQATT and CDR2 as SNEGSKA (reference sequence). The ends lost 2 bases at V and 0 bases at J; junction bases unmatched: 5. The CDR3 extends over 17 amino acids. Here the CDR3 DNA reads TGCAGTGCTAGATCCGGGACAGGGGGCAATAGCAATCAGCCCCAGCATTTT. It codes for CSARSGTGGNSNQPQHF.

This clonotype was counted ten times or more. CDR3 in DNA: TGTGCCTGGAGTGTACTAATCGTCCCCCACCGGGCTGAAGCTTTCTTT. The encoded protein is CAWSVLIVPHRAEAFF. J is TRBJ1-1 and V is TRBV30, with unresolved D. Trimming removed 0 bases at V and 6 bases at J, with 20 bases between. This CDR3 region has 16 residues. The germline gives CDR1 GTSNPN, CDR2 SVGIG (reference sequence). Drawing the rest from reference TRBV30 and TRBJ1-1, the complete variable domain is SQTIHQWPATLVQPVGSPLSLECTVEGTSNPNLYWYRQAAGRGLQLLFYSVGIGQISSEVPQNLSASRPQDRQFILSSKKLLLSDSGFYLCAWSVLIVPHRAEAFFGQGTRLTVV.

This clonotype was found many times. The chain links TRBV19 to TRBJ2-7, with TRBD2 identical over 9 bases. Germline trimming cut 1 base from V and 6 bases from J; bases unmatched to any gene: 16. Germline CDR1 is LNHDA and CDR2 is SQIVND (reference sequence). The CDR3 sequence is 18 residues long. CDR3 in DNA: TGTGCCAGTAGTATAGCCGTCAGCGGAGGACTAGCGCACCTCGAGCAGTACTTC. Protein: CASSIAVSGGLAHLEQYF.

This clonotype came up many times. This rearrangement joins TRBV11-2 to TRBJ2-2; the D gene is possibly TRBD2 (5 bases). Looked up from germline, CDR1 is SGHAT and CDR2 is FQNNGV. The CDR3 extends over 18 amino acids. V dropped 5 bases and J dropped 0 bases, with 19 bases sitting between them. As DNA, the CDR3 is TGTGCCAGCAGCCCCTTAGCAGACGGACTTCCGAACACCGGGGAGCTGTTTTTT. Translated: CASSPLADGLPNTGELFF.

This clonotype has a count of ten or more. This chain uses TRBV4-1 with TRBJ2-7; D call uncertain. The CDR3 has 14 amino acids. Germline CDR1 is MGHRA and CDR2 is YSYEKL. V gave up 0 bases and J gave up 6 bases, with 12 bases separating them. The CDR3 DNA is TGCGCCAGCAGCCAAGACCCGGGTGTGAGCGAGCAGTACTTC. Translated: CASSQDPGVSEQYF.

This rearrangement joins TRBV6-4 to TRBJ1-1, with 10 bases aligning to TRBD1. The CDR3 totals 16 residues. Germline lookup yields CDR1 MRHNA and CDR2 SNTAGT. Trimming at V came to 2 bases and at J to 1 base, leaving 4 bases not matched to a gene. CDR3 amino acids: CASSDGRDRGNTEAFF. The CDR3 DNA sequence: TGTGCCAGCAGTGACGGGCGGGACAGGGGGAACACTGAAGCTTTCTTT.

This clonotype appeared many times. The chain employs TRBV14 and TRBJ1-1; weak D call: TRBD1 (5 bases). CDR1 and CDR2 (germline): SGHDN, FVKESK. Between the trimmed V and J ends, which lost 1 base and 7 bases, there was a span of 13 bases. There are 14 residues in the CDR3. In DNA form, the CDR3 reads TGTGCCAGCAGCCAAGTTGGGCAGGGCGGTGAAGCTTTCTTT. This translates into CASSQVGQGGEAFF. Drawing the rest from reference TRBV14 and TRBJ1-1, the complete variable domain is EAGVTQFPSHSVIEKGQTVTLRCDPISGHDNLYWYRRVMGKEIKFLLHFVKESKQDESGMPNNRFLAERTGGTYSTLKVQPAELEDSGVYFCASSQVGQGGEAFFGQGTRLTVV.

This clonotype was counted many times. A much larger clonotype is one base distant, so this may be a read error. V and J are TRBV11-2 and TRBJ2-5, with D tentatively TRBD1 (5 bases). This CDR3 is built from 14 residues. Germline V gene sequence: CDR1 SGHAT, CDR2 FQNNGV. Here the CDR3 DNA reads TGTGCCGGCAGCTTTGGTACAGGCCAAGAGACCCAGTACTTC. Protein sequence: CAGSFGTGQETQYF.

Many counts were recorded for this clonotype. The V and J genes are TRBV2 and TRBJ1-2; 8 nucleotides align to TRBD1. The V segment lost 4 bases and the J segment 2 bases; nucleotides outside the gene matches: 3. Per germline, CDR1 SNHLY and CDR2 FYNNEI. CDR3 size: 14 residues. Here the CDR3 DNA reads TGTGCCAGCAGTGGACAGGGGCAGAACTATGGCTACACCTTC. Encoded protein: CASSGQGQNYGYTF.

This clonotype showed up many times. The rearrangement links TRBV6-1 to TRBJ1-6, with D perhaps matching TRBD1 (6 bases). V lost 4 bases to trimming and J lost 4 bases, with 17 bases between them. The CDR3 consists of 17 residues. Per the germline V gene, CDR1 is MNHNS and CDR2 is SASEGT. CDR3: CASSVIGQKTYNSPLHF. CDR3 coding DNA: TGTGCCAGCAGTGTAATAGGACAGAAAACTTATAATTCACCCCTCCACTTT.

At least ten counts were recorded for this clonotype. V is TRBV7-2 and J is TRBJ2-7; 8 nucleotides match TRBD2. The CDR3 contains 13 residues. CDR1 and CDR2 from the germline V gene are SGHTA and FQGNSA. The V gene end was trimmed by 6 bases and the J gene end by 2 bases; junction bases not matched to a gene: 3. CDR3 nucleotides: TGTGCCAGCAGGCCGACTAGCGCCTACGAGCAGTACTTC. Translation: CASRPTSAYEQYF.

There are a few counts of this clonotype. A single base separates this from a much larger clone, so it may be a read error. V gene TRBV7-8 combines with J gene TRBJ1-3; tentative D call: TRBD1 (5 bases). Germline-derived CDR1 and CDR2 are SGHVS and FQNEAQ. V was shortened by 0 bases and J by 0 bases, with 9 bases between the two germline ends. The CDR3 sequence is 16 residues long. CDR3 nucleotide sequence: TGTGCCAGCAGCTTAGCAGGGGCAGCCTCTGGAAACACCATATATTTT. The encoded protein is CASSLAGAASGNTIYF.